A single sample is the source of the 14 T cell receptor beta chains below, sequenced in a study of immune characterization of retroperitoneal liposarcoma. TCRdb called the PCR reads again in MiXCR, with one record for every CDR3 protein. The table lists over 6,500 distinct CDR3 sequences, 43% of them singletons. The sequenced sample consisted of tumor tissue. The receptors here all came from a male donor with retroperitoneal liposarcoma.

The J gene is TRBJ2-7, the V gene TRBV7-3; D call uncertain. The CDR3 has 13 amino acids. CDR1 and CDR2 (germline): SGHTA, FQGTGA. The V end lost 6 bases, the J end lost 0 bases, and 9 bases lay between the germline ends. The CDR3 DNA follows: TGTGCCAGCAGTCCAAAACCCTCCTACGAGCAGTACTTC. As protein: CASSPKPSYEQYF.

This clonotype was recorded only once. The rearrangement uses TRBV6-6 and TRBJ2-1; TRBD2 matches 13 bases. Per germline, CDR1 MNHNY and CDR2 SVGAGI (reference sequence). There are 15 residues in the CDR3. With V trimmed by 5 bases and J by 10 bases, 8 bases remained unmatched. This CDR3 reads CASSRLAGGEGEQFF. The CDR3 bases are TGTGCCAGCAGTCGACTAGCGGGAGGAGAAGGAGAGCAGTTCTTC.

The gene calls are TRBV6-8 and TRBJ2-5; a possible D gene is TRBD1 (6 bases). Judging by the DNA end, TRBJ2-7 fits better; the J call may be wrong. Looked up from germline, CDR1 is MNHGY and CDR2 is SAAAGT. The CDR3 is 16 amino acids. The CDR3: CASSRADRSIPNEQYF. The CDR3 DNA is TGTGCCAGCAGCAGAGCGGACAGATCAATTCCGAACGAGCAGTACTTC.

The chain joins TRBV6-9 to TRBJ1-3; D remains unclear. CDR1 and CDR2 from the germline V gene are MNHGY and SVAAGI. V lost 6 bases to trimming and J lost 0 bases, with 15 bases between them. The length of the CDR3 is 16 residues. The CDR3 is CASRDRGGDSGNTIYF. CDR3 nucleotide sequence: TGTGCCAGCAGAGACCGTGGAGGAGACTCTGGAAACACCATATATTTT.

This clonotype was observed a handful of times. V and J are TRBV6-1 and TRBJ2-1; 13 nucleotides line up with TRBD2. The germline V gene has CDR1 MNHNS and CDR2 SASEGT. The CDR3 consists of 18 residues. V lost 4 bases to trimming and J lost 8 bases; unmatched junction nucleotides: 14. The CDR3 here is CASSVAWTSGSMGDEQFF. In nucleotides, the CDR3 is TGTGCCAGCAGTGTAGCCTGGACTAGCGGGAGCATGGGCGATGAGCAGTTCTTC.

This clonotype rates as medium-sized (0.01 to 0.1%). The chain uses TRBV7-2 and TRBJ2-1; D is perhaps TRBD2 (5 bases). The CDR3 is 12 residues long. From germline, CDR1 is SGHTA and CDR2 FQGNSA. V lost 5 bases and J 10 bases, leaving 12 bases between the germline ends. The CDR3, as DNA: TGTGCCAGCAGCCCTACTAGTTACGAGCAGTTCTTC. It translates to CASSPTSYEQFF.

The rearrangement links TRBV27 to TRBJ2-5, with 7 bases that match TRBD1. The J call is doubtful: the DNA matches TRBJ2-7 better. Germline loops: CDR1 MNHEY, CDR2 SMNVEV (reference sequence). CDR3 length equals 15 residues. The DNA of the CDR3 is TGTGCCAGCAGTGCATCCGGGACAGCGCCCTACGAGCAGTACTTC. It translates to CASSASGTAPYEQYF.

The CDR3 is CASSVRPRDRGSLSSAYEQFF. CDR3 bases: TGTGCCAGCAGCGTCCGCCCCCGGGACAGGGGCTCCCTGTCCAGCGCCTACGAGCAGTTCTTC. This chain uses TRBV12-3 or TRBV12-4 with TRBJ2-1; 10 bases are shared with TRBD1. The CDR3 runs 21 residues. V shed 6 bases and J 10 bases; nucleotides not matched to a gene: 30.

The chain recombines TRBV27 with TRBJ2-3, with 11 bases matching TRBD2. CDR1 and CDR2 from the germline V gene are MNHEY and SMNVEV (reference sequence). J was trimmed by 4 bases and V by 2 bases; bases with no gene match: 5. The CDR3 is 16 amino acids. The chain's CDR3 is CASSLGTSGRADTQYF. The CDR3 nucleotides are TGTGCCAGCAGTTTAGGAACTAGCGGGAGAGCAGATACGCAGTATTTT.

The chain couples TRBV6-1 to TRBJ2-1, with D tentatively TRBD1 (5 bases). V lost 5 bases and J lost 4, with 9 bases in between. CDR1 and CDR2 from the germline V gene are MNHNS and SASEGT. The CDR3 loop spans 13 amino acids. In DNA, the CDR3 is TGTGCCAGCAGTAACAGGAATTACAATGAGCAGTTCTTC. This translates into CASSNRNYNEQFF.

This clonotype was counted between two and nine times. The chain links TRBV6-1 to TRBJ2-7; 14 bases match TRBD2. This CDR3 contains 16 residues. Per germline, CDR1 MNHNS and CDR2 SASEGT. V was pared by 6 bases and J by 3 bases, with 7 bases of the junction left unmatched. The chain's CDR3 is CASSLMGLAGDYEQYF. As DNA, the CDR3 is TGTGCCAGCAGCTTGATGGGACTAGCGGGGGACTACGAGCAGTACTTC.

Written as DNA, the CDR3 is TGTGCCAGCAGGAGCTCTGGGGCCAACGTCCTGACTTTC. This encodes CASRSSGANVLTF. The V gene is TRBV27, the J gene TRBJ2-6; D unclear. The V end lost 6 bases, the J end lost 0 bases, and 3 bases lay between the germline ends. The length of the CDR3 is 13 residues. Germline V gene data show CDR1 as MNHEY and CDR2 as SMNVEV (reference sequence).

A remark on this clonotype: Since no conserved phenylalanine or tryptophan closes the CDR3, a read error is the likely cause. This chain links TRBV11-2 with TRBJ2-5; 10 nucleotides align to TRBD2. From germline, CDR1 is SGHAT and CDR2 FQNNGV. Trimming took 5 bases from V and 4 from J; bases not matched to a gene: 7. The CDR3 loop spans 15 amino acids. The CDR3 here is CASSPTSGTGETQYY. CDR3 coding DNA: TGTGCCAGCAGCCCAACTAGCGGGACGGGAGAGACCCAGTACTAC.

V is TRBV7-2 and J is TRBJ2-5; D is possibly TRBD1 (6 bases). The assigned J gene may be wrong: the sequence end matches TRBJ2-7 better. The CDR3 covers 14 residues. The germline V gene has CDR1 SGHTA and CDR2 FQGNSA. CDR3 in amino acids: CASSTGTTTYEQYF. The CDR3 region has the DNA TGTGCCAGCAGCACGGGGACAACTACCTACGAGCAGTACTTC.